These T cell receptor beta chains were read from a single sample in a study of patients and donors after allogeneic stem cell transplantation. TCRdb analysed the RT-PCR reads with MiXCR anew, one entry per CDR3 protein. The table lists over 200,000 distinct CDR3 sequences, 35% to 45% of them singletons. Specimen: blood, either unsorted or a sorted T cell fraction (not recorded which). The source of these receptors is a human donor who was either an allogeneic HSCT recipient or a stem cell or donor lymphocyte infusion donor (not recorded which). It is not recorded whose cells these are; they may come from a transplant donor. The CDR3 runs from the conserved cysteine through the conserved F or W. A D gene is named only where the DNA matches it firmly. The size entry is marked missing in some rows and otherwise reads once, few, many or a size class.

d_gene	len	v_gene	abundance	j_gene	CDR3aa	CDR3nt
NA	15	TRBV15	many	TRBJ1-5	CATSRDTGKFRPQHF	TGTGCCACCAGCAGAGATACAGGGAAGTTTCGGCCCCAGCATTTT
NA	14	TRBV4-1	NA	TRBJ2-3	CASSQGVGADTQYF	TGCGCCAGCAGCCAAGGCGTGGGGGCAGATACGCAGTATTTT
NA	15	TRBV12-3/TRBV12-4	NA	TRBJ2-2	CASRGGTWNTGELFF	TGTGCCAGCAGGGGCGGGACTTGGAACACCGGGGAGCTGTTTTTT
NA	14	TRBV30	once	TRBJ2-1	CAWSGAGFYNEQFF	TGTGCCTGGAGTGGTGCGGGGTTCTACAATGAGCAGTTCTTC
TRBD1	15	TRBV12-3/TRBV12-4	NA	TRBJ2-2	CASTWDRGRAGELFF	TGTGCCAGCACCTGGGACAGGGGAAGGGCCGGGGAGCTGTTTTTT
TRBD1	13	TRBV18	NA	TRBJ1-6	CASSGTENSPLHF	TGTGCCAGCTCAGGGACAGAGAATTCACCCCTCCACTTT
TRBD2	15	TRBV27	NA	TRBJ2-3	CASSFRGLAIDTQYF	TGTGCCAGCAGTTTCCGGGGACTAGCAATAGATACGCAGTATTTT
NA	12	TRBV6-5	NA	TRBJ2-7	CASSSGRYEQYF	TGTGCCAGCAGTTCCGGGCGCTACGAGCAGTACTTC
NA	13	TRBV7-9	few	TRBJ1-2	CASSLERHYGYTF	TGTGCCAGCAGCTTAGAACGCCACTATGGCTACACCTTC
NA	12	TRBV10-3	few	TRBJ2-3	CAIRGRTDTQYF	TGTGCCATCAGGGGCCGCACAGATACGCAGTATTTT
NA	13	TRBV10-3	few	TRBJ1-3	CATGRTTGNTIYF	TGTGCCACGGGGCGGACGACTGGAAACACCATATATTTT
NA	10	TRBV20-1	NA	TRBJ1-2	CSVFWGGYTF	TGCAGTGTTTTTTGGGGAGGCTACACCTTC
TRBD1	18	TRBV7-9	NA	TRBJ1-1	CASSLSKVIGTGDTEAFF	TGTGCCAGCAGCCTTAGTAAGGTCATCGGCACAGGGGACACTGAAGCTTTCTTT
NA	18	TRBV12-3/TRBV12-4	NA	TRBJ1-4	CASSPEVWSGTTNEKLFF	TGTGCCAGCAGTCCCGAGGTATGGTCGGGAACCACTAATGAAAAACTGTTTTTT
NA	15	TRBV6-5	NA	TRBJ1-2	CASSYRDRIDPGYTF	TGTGCCAGCAGTTACCGCGACAGGATAGACCCCGGCTACACCTTC
NA	14	TRBV12-3/TRBV12-4	few	TRBJ1-5	CASSPRDINQPQHF	TGTGCCAGCAGTCCCCGGGACATCAATCAGCCCCAGCATTTT
NA	15	TRBV24-1	NA	TRBJ1-6	CATSSTGHANSPLHF	TGTGCCACCAGTTCGACAGGCCACGCCAATTCACCCCTCCACTTT
TRBD1	15	TRBV10-3	NA	TRBJ2-7	CAISGPGQSSYEQYF	TGTGCCATCAGTGGGCCGGGACAGAGCTCCTACGAGCAGTACTTC
NA	12	TRBV2	NA	TRBJ2-7	CGLENSSYEQYF	TGTGGTTTGGAAAATAGCTCCTACGAGCAGTACTTC
NA	11	TRBV2	NA	TRBJ1-1	CASRSSPEAFF	TGTGCCAGCAGATCGTCCCCTGAAGCTTTCTTT
NA	13	TRBV12-3/TRBV12-4	NA	TRBJ2-5	CASSLTEQETQYF	TGTGCCAGCAGTTTGACGGAACAAGAGACCCAGTACTTC
NA	15	TRBV19	NA	TRBJ1-2	CASLSSLVENDGYTF	TGTGCCAGTTTGTCCTCACTCGTGGAGAACGATGGCTACACCTTC
NA	15	TRBV10-3	NA	TRBJ2-7	CAISDGQGSSYEQYF	TGTGCCATCAGTGACGGTCAGGGTAGCTCCTACGAGCAGTACTTC
NA	14	TRBV5-1	NA	TRBJ2-2	CASSLMRNTGELFF	TGCGCCAGCAGCTTAATGCGGAACACCGGGGAGCTGTTTTTT
TRBD2	11	TRBV5-1	NA	TRBJ2-7	CASRSGGEQYF	TGCGCCAGCAGGTCGGGGGGCGAGCAGTACTTC
TRBD1	15	TRBV9	NA	TRBJ1-4	CASSGRTGANEKLFF	TGTGCCAGCAGCGGCCGGACAGGGGCTAATGAAAAACTGTTTTTT